The present entry profiles one T cell receptor (beta chain) with its context. This receptor's antigen is unknown. No per-base quality is available; no much larger clone lies one base away. TCRbeta CDR3 regions were amplified from genomic DNA using the immunoSEQ Assay, a bias-controlled multiplex PCR. For the original study's pipeline: The number of nucleated cells in each sample was estimated by amplification of reference gene primers within the assay. To quantify the absolute abundance of each unique TCRbeta CDR3 rearrangement, sequence reads were collapsed and filtered. For each sample, productive Simpson clonality was calculated by taking the square root of Simpson's diversity index across productive rearrangements. TCRdb holds this immuneACCESS table with in-frame rearrangements only. Some clones are missing; in checked studies, unresolved V genes explain under half, and the rest has no known cause. That table gives V, J and clone size, and the DNA gave D and trimming. The sample table contains 250,000 or so clones; only one count was recorded for roughly 89% of them. The ten top clones hold approximately 2.8% of the sample.

These data come from a study of blood T cell repertoires in COVID-19 (TCRdb year 2020). The study in broad terms: Collaborator samples came from the United States, Italy and Spain and covered acute and convalescent phases of COVID-19. The material from the prospective study consisted of cDNA or gDNA derived from T cells, B-cell-depleted T cells, or PBMCs. Subjects who had been exposed to COVID-19, were actively infected with it, or had recovered from it provided the deeply sampled blood TCRbeta repertoires that made up the dataset. A freely available public database, intended as a resource for researchers studying the immune response to SARS-CoV-2, is where the repertoires were released. The samples were drawn from two sources: the first 160 participants of the ongoing ImmuneRACE study, and approximately 1,300 subjects contributed by 6 global collaborators. Sample metadata almost always included a de-identified subject ID, COVID-19 status, age in years and sex. Where HLA class I and class II types were available, the types were taken from metadata supplied by the sample provider, not from assay-based typing.

Enrolling through a virtual design, the prospective study's participants ranged in age from roughly 18 to 89 years and lived across around 25 United States geographic areas. In the prospective study, cohorts were assigned on the basis of participant-reported clinical history obtained from a screening survey and a study questionnaire. Each participant in the prospective study had whole blood, serum and a nasopharyngeal or oropharyngeal swab collected by mobile phlebotomists. Prospective study participants could optionally give additional blood draws and questionnaires over an approximately two-month period. Blood samples from the prospective study were shipped frozen or at room temperature prior to DNA extraction. The germline V gene gives CDR1 as LGHNA and CDR2 as YSLEER. The cysteine opens and the phenylalanine closes a CDR3 of 13 amino acids. Only the CDR3 region is kept as DNA, spanning 39 bases read in frame from base 1. The trim is 0 bases for V and 5 bases for J, with a gap of 5 bases between the germline ends.

Broader findings and caveats from the paper: The amount of clinical and demographic metadata varied by source and participant and was provided uncurated.

Sequencing was performed on PBMCs or T cells enriched from blood (not recorded which). This receptor was taken from a woman in her twenties or thirties with acute COVID-19. The chain employs TRBV4-3 and TRBJ2-4; the D gene remains uncertain. The CDR3 region: CASSQDIENIQYF. The DNA sequence reads TGCGCCAGCAGCCAAGATATAGAAAACATTCAGTACTTC.